This T cell receptor beta chain emerged from a study of T cells in Graves' hyperthyroidism and ophthalmopathy. Study outcomes and limitations: Peripheral blood also featured most of the thyroid clonotypes expanded above 0.001. Progression to ophthalmopathy was predicted a median of roughly 6.8 months early.

Using RNA transcripts as the source, TCR beta CDR3 regions were amplified. An initial round of RT-PCR targeting the TCR CDR3 relied on the HTBI primer set. Using its own MiXCR run on the multiplex PCR reads, TCRdb lists one record per CDR3 protein. Of 500,000 or so distinct CDR3 sequences listed, roughly 15% are singletons. This CDR3 has 13 residues. The germline gives CDR1 ENHRY, CDR2 SYGVKD. V shed 4 bases and J shed 2 bases, with 9 bases lying between them. Worth noting for this clonotype: Its antigen is not known.

This chain connects TRBV10-3 to TRBJ2-7; no definite D call. The sequence was obtained from a woman in her late teens or twenties with Graves' ophthalmopathy. The source material was blood. The CDR3 nucleotides are TGTGCCATCAGTGGAACTGGTACCTACGAGCAGTACTTC. As protein: CAISGTGTYEQYF.